This paragraph reports one TCR beta chain. What antigen it recognizes has not been identified. Base qualities are not at hand, and no much larger clone is one base apart. Library preparation used 5' RACE. These reads were obtained on an Illumina HiSeq 2500. A second PCR of about 7 to 12 cycles was run with a J-beta primer mix and a sample-barcoded 5' primer. A template-switch 5' adaptor carrying 12 random nucleotides introduced a unique molecular identifier onto each TCR beta cDNA molecule. Each sample yielded at least 2.5 million CDR3-containing paired-end reads. First-strand cDNA was synthesized from all RNA with the Mint cDNA synthesis kit, primed by a TRBC-specific oligonucleotide. Following uracil-DNA glycosylase treatment, a first 18-cycle PCR with universal primers M1SS and BC2_uni_R was performed on all cDNA. The paper's data handling went like this. For normalization, 1 million high-quality reads, each with a distinct molecular identifier, were randomly selected from each sample. Reads with shared molecular identifiers were discarded instead of being binned into consensus sequences. CDR3 identification, clonotype clustering and error correction used MiTCR with a Q25 quality threshold and the strictest error-elimination algorithm. Lower-bound total TCR beta diversity was estimated with a nonparametric unseen species model using Euler transformation. TCRdb took the public reads, trimmed them with fastp at Q25, ran MiXCR for clone calling and kept in-frame beta chains. Every entry covers one CDR3 protein and lists the most common genes and DNA from its rows. The V and J calls and clone size come from TCRdb's table, not from the authors' own analysis. The sample has some 1.4 million distinct CDR3 sequences on record, about 43% of them singletons. The ten most abundant clones make up 7.9% of the sample.

These data originate in a study of blood T cells in healthy people across ages (dated by TCRdb to the mid-2010s). About the study as a whole: In model experiments, roughly one uniquely barcoded TCR beta cDNA molecule per two T cells was captured by template switching. To avoid experimental bias, donors of different ages were randomly spread across the sequencing lanes. For two donors (one aged 18 to 30 and one aged 80 or older), the study analyzed two additional independent replicas of 1 million unique cDNA reads from the same blood draw. Donors were grouped into four age groups: young (average about 15 years), middle-aged (approximately 41), aged (about 60) and long-lived (approximately 81). The study measured age-related changes in TCR beta repertoire diversity using deep sequencing normalized with unique cDNA molecular identifiers.

Systemically healthy Caucasian individuals from Russia, 35 to 50 in total and aged about 6 to 95 years, were included as donors. Each donor gave roughly 9 milliliters of peripheral blood, drawn into EDTA-treated Vacutainer tubes. Ficoll-Paque density-gradient centrifugation was used to isolate PBMCs, with at least 6.5 million per sample. Trizol reagent was used to extract total RNA from PBMCs, with at least 5.5 micrograms per sample. Naive CD45RAhigh/CD27high T cell percentages were measured by flow cytometry on a PBMC aliquot from every donor. Findings and caveats that apply to the study as a whole: Compared with the aged group, the long-lived group had more naive CD4+ T cells, fewer expanded clones and increased TCR diversity, suggesting age selection. Conclusive comparison of naive and antigen-experienced compartments was prevented by the profiling of bulk unsorted PBMCs. A strong correlation was found between observed TCR beta diversity and the percentage of naive T cells measured by flow cytometry. Total diversity estimates from one million sequenced T cells were considered lower bounds and underestimates. Donor CMV infection status was unknown, potentially confounding age-related changes in expanded clonotypes. Observed TCR beta diversity per million T cells fell roughly linearly with age, and a significant reduction was already apparent by age around 40.

The CDR3 runs 15 residues from the cysteine to the phenylalanine. Of all the DNA, just the CDR3 is kept, 45 bases in frame from base 1. V is reduced by 5 bases and J by 2 bases, leaving a spacing of 13 bases between them. The chain is encoded by TRBV12-3 or TRBV12-4 joined to TRBJ1-5; the D gene is perhaps TRBD1, on 5 matching bases. Sequenced: blood. The origin of this receptor is a woman under 30 in good health. The nucleotide sequence is given as TGTGCCAGCAGTCTCCAACAGGCCGGCAATCAGCCCCAGCATTTT. Translated, it gives CASSLQQAGNQPQHF.